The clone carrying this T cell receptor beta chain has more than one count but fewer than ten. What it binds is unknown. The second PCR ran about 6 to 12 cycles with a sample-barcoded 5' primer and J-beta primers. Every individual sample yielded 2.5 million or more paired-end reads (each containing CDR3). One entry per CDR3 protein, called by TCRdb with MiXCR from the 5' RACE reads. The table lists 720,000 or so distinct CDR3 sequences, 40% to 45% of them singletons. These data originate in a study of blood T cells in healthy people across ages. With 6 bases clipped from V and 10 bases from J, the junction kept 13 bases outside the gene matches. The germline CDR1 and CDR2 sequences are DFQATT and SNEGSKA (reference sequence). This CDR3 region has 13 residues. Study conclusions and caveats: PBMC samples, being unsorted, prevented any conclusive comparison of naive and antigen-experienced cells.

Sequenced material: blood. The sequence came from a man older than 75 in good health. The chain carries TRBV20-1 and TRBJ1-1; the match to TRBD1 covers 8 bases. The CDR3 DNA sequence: TGCAGTGCAATGGGACAGGTTGGGAATACAGCTTTCTTT. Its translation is CSAMGQVGNTAFF.